These 25 T cell receptor beta chains were sequenced from one sample in a study of blood T cells in healthy people across ages. Using a J-beta primer mix together with a sample-barcoded 5' primer, a second PCR was run for about 6 to 12 cycles. TCRdb re-called the 5' RACE reads with MiXCR, one entry per CDR3 protein. The data contain 700,000 to 1,000,000 distinct CDR3 sequences, 40% to 50% of them seen just once; the ten biggest clones take up around 21%. The sample taken for sequencing was blood. These TCRs come from a man aged 60-69 years in good health.

V and J are TRBV14 and TRBJ1-6; D is uncertain. V was pared by 4 bases and J by 10 bases, with 14 bases between. The CDR3 has 14 residues. CDR1 and CDR2 (germline): SGHDN, FVKESK. The CDR3 here is CASSPPNLRSPLHF. CDR3 DNA sequence: TGTGCCAGCAGCCCACCCAACTTGAGGTCACCCCTCCACTTT.

This clonotype has a count of ten or more. J is TRBJ2-1 and V is TRBV7-8; D gene unclear. CDR1 SGHVS and CDR2 FQNEAQ come from the germline V gene. The length of the CDR3 is 14 residues. Trimming took off 1 base at V and 10 bases at J, with 14 bases between the two ends. CDR3 amino acids: CASSLGSPMGEQFF. The CDR3 DNA is TGTGCCAGCAGCTTAGGTAGCCCAATGGGGGAGCAGTTCTTC.

In its sample, this clonotype was seen once. V and J are TRBV7-8 and TRBJ2-3; 8 bases are a match to TRBD2. The CDR3 consists of 15 residues. Germline-derived CDR1 and CDR2 are SGHVS and FQNEAQ. The V segment lost 1 base and the J segment 4 bases; nucleotides outside the gene matches: 4. The CDR3 region has the DNA TGTGCCAGCAGCTTAGGGGCGGGGGGTTCAGATACGCAGTATTTT. Translation gives CASSLGAGGSDTQYF. Full variable domain (remainder filled in from reference TRBV7-8 and TRBJ2-3): GAGVSQSPRYKVAKRGQDVALRCDPISGHVSLFWYQQALGQGPEFLTYFQNEAQLDKSGLPSDRFFAERPEGSVSTLKIQRTQQEDSAVYLCASSLGAGGSDTQYFGPGTRLTVL.

The chain combines TRBV3-1 with TRBJ2-1; tentative D call: TRBD1 (5 bases). Matching the DNA end better, TRBJ2-7 makes the J call doubtful. The CDR3 extends over 20 amino acids. The germline V gene has CDR1 LGHDT and CDR2 YNNKEL (reference sequence). The CDR3, as DNA: TGTGCCAGCAGCCACGACAGAGCAGGCCCTAGGGCAAGCTCCTACAATGAGCAGTACTTC. This encodes CASSHDRAGPRASSYNEQYF.

This clonotype was seen a handful of times. The genes are TRBV6-2 or TRBV6-3 and TRBJ1-2; no clear D. Germline V lookup: CDR1 MNHEY, CDR2 SVGEGT. CDR3 length equals 15 residues. Trimming removed 2 bases from V and 4 bases from J, with 14 bases in between. For the CDR3, the DNA is TGTGCCAGCAGTTACGGAGGCAGTCGGGGCTATGGCTACACCTTC. Protein product: CASSYGGSRGYGYTF.

The gene calls are TRBV28 and TRBJ2-6, with TRBD1 matching 12 bases. The V segment lost 4 bases and the J segment 2 bases; nucleotides outside the gene matches: 3. The CDR3 runs to 17 residues. Germline CDR1 and CDR2: MDHEN and SYDVKM. DNA for the CDR3: TGTGCCAGCAGTTCGGGACAGGGGGCGCCTGGGGCCAACGTCCTGACTTTC. Translated, it gives CASSSGQGAPGANVLTF.

This clonotype was recorded only once. The chain uses TRBV5-1 and TRBJ2-4, with D possibly matching TRBD1 (5 bases). The end of the DNA aligns better with TRBJ2-7, so the J call may be wrong. The CDR3 contains 13 residues. Per the germline V gene, CDR1 is SGHRS and CDR2 is YFSETQ. CDR3 sequence (DNA): TGCGCCACGGCCCTTCAGCCAGGGAACGAGCAGTACTTC. Protein product: CATALQPGNEQYF.

The chain has TRBV4-3 and TRBJ1-2; 7 bases fit TRBD1. Germline CDR1 is LGHNA and CDR2 is YSLEER. The V and J ends lost 0 bases and 4 bases, in that order; junction bases with no gene match: 2. The CDR3 loop spans 14 amino acids. The CDR3 loop reads CASSQEAGGYGYTF. DNA for the CDR3: TGCGCCAGCAGCCAAGAGGCAGGGGGCTATGGCTACACCTTC.

This sequence joins TRBV7-2 and TRBJ2-7, with D tentatively TRBD1 (6 bases). Germline V lookup: CDR1 SGHTA, CDR2 FQGNSA. V lost 1 base and J 6 bases, leaving 7 bases between the germline ends. The CDR3 consists of 12 residues. Here the CDR3 DNA reads TGTGCCAGCAGCTTAGAACAGGGCGAGCAGTACTTC. Translation gives CASSLEQGEQYF.

In its sample, this clonotype was seen many times. The chain uses TRBV6-2 or TRBV6-3 and TRBJ2-5; D possibly corresponds to TRBD2 (5 bases). Germline V CDR1 and CDR2: MNHEY, SVGEGT. With 6 bases removed from V and 3 bases from J, the gap between germline ends came to 14 bases. This CDR3 spans 14 amino acids. The CDR3 region has the DNA TGTGCCAGCAGCTGGTGGGGAGTAGAAGAGACCCAGTACTTC. It encodes CASSWWGVEETQYF.

This clonotype was counted between two and nine times. The J gene is TRBJ1-5, the V gene TRBV20-1; 7 nucleotides agree with TRBD1. Germline V gene lookup returns CDR1 DFQATT and CDR2 SNEGSKA (reference sequence). Trimming removed 5 bases from V and 6 bases from J; junction bases left unmatched: 7. The CDR3 loop spans 13 amino acids. The CDR3: CSARTGGSQPQHF. The DNA of the CDR3 is TGCAGTGCTCGGACAGGTGGTAGTCAGCCCCAGCATTTT.

The gene calls are TRBV11-3 and TRBJ2-2; 10 bases match TRBD1. The V gene end was trimmed by 6 bases and the J gene end by 2 bases; junction bases not matched to a gene: 6. There are 16 residues in the CDR3. The germline V gene has CDR1 SGHNT and CDR2 YENEEA. The CDR3 nucleotides read TGTGCCAGCAGTTTAAGGACAGGGGGTAACACCGGGGAGCTGTTTTTT. Protein product: CASSLRTGGNTGELFF. Full variable domain (outside the CDR3, taken from reference TRBV11-3 and TRBJ2-2): EAGVVQSPRYKIIEKKQPVAFWCNPISGHNTLYWYLQNLGQGPELLIRYENEEAVDDSQLPKDRFSAERLKGVDSTLKIQPAELGDSAVYLCASSLRTGGNTGELFFGEGSRLTVL.

This sequence joins TRBV2 and TRBJ1-6; TRBD1 is a possible D gene (5 bases). Germline values: CDR1 SNHLY, CDR2 FYNNEI. V lost 2 bases and J lost 4, with 18 bases in between. CDR3 length: 18 amino acids. In nucleotides, the CDR3 is TGTGCCAGCAGTGAAATGCTGGGGGGGTTGACTTATAATTCACCCCTCCACTTT. Residues: CASSEMLGGLTYNSPLHF.

This clonotype has just a few counts. V and J are TRBV18 and TRBJ1-1; D may be TRBD1 (6 bases). Per germline, CDR1 KGHSH and CDR2 LQKENI. V lost 1 base to trimming and J lost 1 base, with 13 bases between them. The CDR3 contains 16 residues. The chain's CDR3 is CASSPRTGLSNTEAFF. The CDR3 DNA follows: TGTGCCAGCTCACCACGAACAGGGCTATCGAACACTGAAGCTTTCTTT.

This clonotype has ten or more counts. The chain carries TRBV24-1 and TRBJ2-1; D perhaps matches TRBD1 (5 bases). The length of the CDR3 is 16 residues. Per the germline V gene, CDR1 is KGHDR and CDR2 is SFDVKD. Trimming removed 4 bases from V and 0 bases from J, with 12 bases in between. The chain's CDR3 is CATSDPKGSSYNEQFF. CDR3 sequence (DNA): TGTGCCACCAGTGACCCCAAGGGGTCCTCCTACAATGAGCAGTTCTTC.

This clonotype showed up many times. The gene calls are TRBV7-9 and TRBJ1-2, with 7 bases lining up with TRBD1. J lost 4 bases, V lost 2 bases, and 7 bases had no gene match. The length of the CDR3 is 15 residues. CDR1 and CDR2 (germline): SEHNR, FQNEAQ (reference sequence). The chain's CDR3 is CASSLPGQVPYGYTF. CDR3 sequence (DNA): TGTGCCAGCAGCTTACCCGGACAGGTACCCTATGGCTACACCTTC.

This sequence joins TRBV6-5 and TRBJ2-7, with a weak D call TRBD2 (6 bases). Germline V gene lookup returns CDR1 MNHEY and CDR2 SVGAGI. Trimming removed 8 bases at V and 2 bases at J, with 19 bases between. The CDR3 spans 15 residues. The CDR3 reads CASSPVYGGTYEQYF. DNA for the CDR3: TGTGCCAGCTCCCCTGTGTATGGAGGGACCTACGAGCAGTACTTC.

The V gene is TRBV3-1, the J gene TRBJ2-2; TRBD2 agrees at 8 bases. Germline CDR1 reads LGHDT; CDR2 reads YNNKEL (reference sequence). Trimming removed 3 bases from V and 6 bases from J; junction bases left unmatched: 6. This CDR3 spans 15 amino acids. CDR3 nucleotide sequence: TGTGCCAGCAGCCAGCTTGCCGGGGGGGCCGGGGAGCTGTTTTTT. Translated: CASSQLAGGAGELFF.

The V call is TRBV5-1, the J call TRBJ2-5; tentatively, D is TRBD2 (5 bases). Germline V gene data show CDR1 as SGHRS and CDR2 as YFSETQ. The CDR3 sequence is 13 residues long. Deletions cut 4 bases from V and 4 bases from J, with 11 bases between. CDR3 in amino acids: CASSGRTVETQYF. The DNA of the CDR3 is TGCGCCAGCAGCGGGAGAACGGTAGAGACCCAGTACTTC.

The rearrangement joins TRBV7-3 to TRBJ2-3; 8 bases line up with TRBD1. Germline V gene sequence: CDR1 SGHTA, CDR2 FQGTGA. This CDR3 has 17 amino acids. J gave up 2 bases and V 5 bases, and 12 bases lay outside the gene matches. CDR3 DNA: TGTGCCAGCAGCCCCAATCCAACGACAGGGGTCACAGATACGCAGTATTTT. Its translation: CASSPNPTTGVTDTQYF. The full variable domain, in which reference TRBV7-3 and TRBJ2-3 provide the parts outside the CDR3, is GAGVSQTPSNKVTEKGKYVELRCDPISGHTALYWYRQSLGQGPEFLIYFQGTGAADDSGLPNDRFFAVRPEGSVSTLKIQRTERGDSAVYLCASSPNPTTGVTDTQYFGPGTRLTVL.

The chain couples TRBV30 to TRBJ2-7, with TRBD1 identical over 11 bases. Trimming at V came to 1 base and at J to 5 bases, leaving 1 base not matched to a gene. CDR3 size: 13 residues. Germline-derived CDR1 and CDR2 are GTSNPN and SVGIG (reference sequence). This CDR3 is CAWSGGQGDEQYF. The CDR3 bases are TGTGCCTGGAGTGGGGGACAGGGGGACGAGCAGTACTTC.

The J gene is TRBJ2-3, the V gene TRBV24-1; D is tentatively TRBD1 or TRBD2 (6 bases each). CDR1 KGHDR and CDR2 SFDVKD come from the germline V gene. The V gene lost 0 bases and the J gene lost 5 bases, with 14 bases spanning the gap. CDR3 length: 16 amino acids. This CDR3 is CATSDLKGGALDTQYF. The CDR3 nucleotides read TGTGCCACCAGTGATTTGAAGGGGGGCGCCTTAGATACGCAGTATTTT.

The chain is built from TRBV5-1 and TRBJ1-2; the D is unclear. In germline, CDR1 is SGHRS, CDR2 YFSETQ. V gave up 4 bases and J gave up 0 bases, with 13 bases separating them. The length of the CDR3 is 15 residues. The CDR3: CASSPEGYPNYGYTF. CDR3 in DNA: TGCGCCAGCAGCCCGGAGGGATACCCTAACTATGGCTACACCTTC.

In the case of this clonotype: A much bigger clone sits one base away, suggesting this may be a read error. The chain carries TRBV7-2 and TRBJ2-7, with TRBD2 as a possible D gene (6 bases). Trimming took 5 bases from V and 3 from J, leaving 11 bases between them. The CDR3 is 13 residues long. Looked up from germline, CDR1 is SGHTA and CDR2 is FQGNSA. The CDR3 nucleotides read TGTGCCAGCAGCGTGGGACTGTACTACGAGCAGTACTTC. Amino acids: CASSVGLYYEQYF.

With respect to this clonotype: An end of the junction does not agree with germline; a read error may underlie this. The chain employs TRBV10-3 and TRBJ2-1; unclear D gene. CDR1 is ENHRY, CDR2 SYGVKD, per germline. This CDR3 contains 12 residues. For the CDR3, the DNA is TGTGCCATCAGTGAAGTGGGGAATGGGCAGTTCTTC. Amino acids: CAISEVGNGQFF.